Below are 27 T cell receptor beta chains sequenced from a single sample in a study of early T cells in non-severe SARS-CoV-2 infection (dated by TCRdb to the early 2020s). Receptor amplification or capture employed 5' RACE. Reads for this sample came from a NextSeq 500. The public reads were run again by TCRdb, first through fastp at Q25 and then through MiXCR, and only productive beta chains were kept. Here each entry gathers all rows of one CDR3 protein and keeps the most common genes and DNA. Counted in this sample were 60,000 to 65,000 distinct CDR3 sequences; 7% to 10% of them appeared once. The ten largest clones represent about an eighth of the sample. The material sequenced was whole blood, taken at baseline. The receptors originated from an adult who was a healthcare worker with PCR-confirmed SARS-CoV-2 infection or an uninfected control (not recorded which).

The CDR3 reads CASSWNREQYF. CDR3 nucleotides: TGTGCCAGCAGTTGGAACAGGGAGCAGTACTTC. The chain is built from TRBV25-1 and TRBJ2-7, with D tentatively TRBD1 (5 bases). This CDR3 is built from 11 residues. Per germline, CDR1 MGHDK and CDR2 SYGVNS. V was clipped by 5 bases and J by 7 bases, with 9 bases between them.

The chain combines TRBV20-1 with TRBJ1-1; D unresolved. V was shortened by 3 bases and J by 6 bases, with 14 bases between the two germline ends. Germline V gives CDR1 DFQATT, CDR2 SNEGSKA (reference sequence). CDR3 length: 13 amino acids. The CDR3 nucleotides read TGCAGTGCTAGTACCGCCCTGAGGGCTGAAGCTTTCTTT. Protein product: CSASTALRAEAFF.

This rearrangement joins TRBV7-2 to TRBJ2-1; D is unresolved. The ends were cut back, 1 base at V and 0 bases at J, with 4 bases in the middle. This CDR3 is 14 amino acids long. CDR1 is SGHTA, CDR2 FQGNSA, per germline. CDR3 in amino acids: CASSLESSYNEQFF. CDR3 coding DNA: TGTGCCAGCAGCTTAGAAAGCTCCTACAATGAGCAGTTCTTC.

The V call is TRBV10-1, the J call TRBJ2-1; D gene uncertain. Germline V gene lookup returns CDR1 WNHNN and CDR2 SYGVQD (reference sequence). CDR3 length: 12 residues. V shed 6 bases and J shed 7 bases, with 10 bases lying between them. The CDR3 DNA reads TGCGCCAGCAGCGTCGGACGGAATGAGCAGTTCTTC. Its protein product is CASSVGRNEQFF.

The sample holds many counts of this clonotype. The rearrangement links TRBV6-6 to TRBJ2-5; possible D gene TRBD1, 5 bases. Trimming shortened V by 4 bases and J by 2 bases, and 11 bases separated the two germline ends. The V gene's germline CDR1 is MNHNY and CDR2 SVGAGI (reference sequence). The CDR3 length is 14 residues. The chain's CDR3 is CASSSTTVQETQYF. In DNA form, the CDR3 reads TGTGCCAGCAGTTCCACGACAGTACAAGAGACCCAGTACTTC.

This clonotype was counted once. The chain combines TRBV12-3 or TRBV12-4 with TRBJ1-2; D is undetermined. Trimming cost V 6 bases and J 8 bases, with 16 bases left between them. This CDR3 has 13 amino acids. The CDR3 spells CASSLQRTGGYTF. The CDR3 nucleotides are TGTGCCAGCAGCCTACAAAGGACTGGAGGCTACACCTTC.

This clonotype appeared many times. The CDR3 nucleotides are TGTGCCAGCAGCGATAAGCGGGAGGGCTACGAGCAGTACTTC. It codes for CASSDKREGYEQYF. V usage is TRBV7-9 and J usage is TRBJ2-7, with 10 bases identical to TRBD2. The germline V gene encodes CDR1 SEHNR and CDR2 FQNEAQ (reference sequence). V lost 5 bases to trimming and J lost 3 bases; unmatched junction nucleotides: 4. The CDR3 covers 14 residues.

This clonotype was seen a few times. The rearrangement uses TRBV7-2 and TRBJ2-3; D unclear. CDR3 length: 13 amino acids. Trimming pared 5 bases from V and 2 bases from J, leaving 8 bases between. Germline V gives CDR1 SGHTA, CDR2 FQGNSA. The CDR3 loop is CASSQTPTDTQYF. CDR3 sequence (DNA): TGTGCCAGCAGCCAAACTCCCACAGATACGCAGTATTTT.

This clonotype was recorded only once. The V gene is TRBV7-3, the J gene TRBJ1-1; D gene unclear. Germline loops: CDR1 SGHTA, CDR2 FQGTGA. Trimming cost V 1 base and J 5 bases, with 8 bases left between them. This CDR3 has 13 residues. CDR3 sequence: CASSLMGGTEAFF. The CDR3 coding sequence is TGTGCCAGCAGCTTAATGGGTGGGACTGAAGCTTTCTTT.

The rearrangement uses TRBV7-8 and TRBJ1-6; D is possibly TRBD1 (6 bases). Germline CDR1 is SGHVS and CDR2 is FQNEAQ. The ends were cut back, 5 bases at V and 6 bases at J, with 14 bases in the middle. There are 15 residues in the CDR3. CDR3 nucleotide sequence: TGTGCCAGCAGCGCTCACACAGGGATTAATTCACCCCTCCACTTT. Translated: CASSAHTGINSPLHF. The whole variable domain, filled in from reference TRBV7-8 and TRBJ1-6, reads GAGVSQSPRYKVAKRGQDVALRCDPISGHVSLFWYQQALGQGPEFLTYFQNEAQLDKSGLPSDRFFAERPEGSVSTLKIQRTQQEDSAVYLCASSAHTGINSPLHFGNGTRLTVT.

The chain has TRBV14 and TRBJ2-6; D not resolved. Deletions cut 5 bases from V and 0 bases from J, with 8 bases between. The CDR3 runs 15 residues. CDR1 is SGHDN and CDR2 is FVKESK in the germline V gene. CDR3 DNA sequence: TGTGCCAGCAGCTTGTTCCTCTCTGGGGCCAACGTCCTGACTTTC. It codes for CASSLFLSGANVLTF.

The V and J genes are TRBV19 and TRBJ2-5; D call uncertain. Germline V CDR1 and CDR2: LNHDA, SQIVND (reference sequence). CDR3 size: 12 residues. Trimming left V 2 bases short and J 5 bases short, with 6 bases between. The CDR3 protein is CASSISWETQYF. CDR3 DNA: TGTGCCAGTAGTATATCGTGGGAGACCCAGTACTTC.

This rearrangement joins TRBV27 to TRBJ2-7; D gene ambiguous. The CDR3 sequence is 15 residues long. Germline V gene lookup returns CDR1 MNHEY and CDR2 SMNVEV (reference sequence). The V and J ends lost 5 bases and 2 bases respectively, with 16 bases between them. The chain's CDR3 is CASSPSGVGAYEQYF. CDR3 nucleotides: TGTGCCAGCAGTCCTAGTGGCGTGGGCGCCTACGAGCAGTACTTC.

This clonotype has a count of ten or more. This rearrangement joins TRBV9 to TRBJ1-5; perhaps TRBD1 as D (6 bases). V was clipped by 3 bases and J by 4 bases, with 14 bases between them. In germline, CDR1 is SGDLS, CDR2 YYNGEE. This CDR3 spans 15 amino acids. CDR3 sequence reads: CASSAQGIYNQPQHF. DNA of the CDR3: TGTGCCAGCAGCGCCCAGGGGATTTATAATCAGCCCCAGCATTTT.

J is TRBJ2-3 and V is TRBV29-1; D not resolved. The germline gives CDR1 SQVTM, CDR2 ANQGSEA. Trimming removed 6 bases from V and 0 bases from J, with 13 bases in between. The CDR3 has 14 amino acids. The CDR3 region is CSVLTVASTDTQYF. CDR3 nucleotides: TGCAGCGTGCTGACGGTCGCTAGCACAGATACGCAGTATTTT.

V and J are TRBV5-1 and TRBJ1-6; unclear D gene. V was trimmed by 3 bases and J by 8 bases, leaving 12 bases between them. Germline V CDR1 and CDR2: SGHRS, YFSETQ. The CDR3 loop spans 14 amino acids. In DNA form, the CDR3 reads TGCGCCAGCAGCTCAGGCCAGCTAGATTCACCCCTCCACTTT. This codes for CASSSGQLDSPLHF.

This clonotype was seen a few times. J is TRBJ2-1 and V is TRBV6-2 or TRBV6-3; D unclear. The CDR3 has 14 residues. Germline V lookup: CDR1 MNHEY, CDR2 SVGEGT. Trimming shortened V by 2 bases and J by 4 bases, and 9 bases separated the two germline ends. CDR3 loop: CASSYGQVYNEQFF. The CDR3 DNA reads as TGTGCCAGCAGTTACGGGCAGGTTTACAATGAGCAGTTCTTC.

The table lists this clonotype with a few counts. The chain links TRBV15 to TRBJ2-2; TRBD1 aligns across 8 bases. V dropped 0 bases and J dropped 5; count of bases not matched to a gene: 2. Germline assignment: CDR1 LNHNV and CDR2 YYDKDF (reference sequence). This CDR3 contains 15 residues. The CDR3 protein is CATSRDGTGTGELFF. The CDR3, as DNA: TGTGCCACCAGCAGAGATGGGACAGGAACCGGGGAGCTGTTTTTT.

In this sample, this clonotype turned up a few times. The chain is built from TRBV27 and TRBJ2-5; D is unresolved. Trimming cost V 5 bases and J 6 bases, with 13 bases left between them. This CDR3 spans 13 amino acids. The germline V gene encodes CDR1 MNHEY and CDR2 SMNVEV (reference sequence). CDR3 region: CASSLRTEKTQYF. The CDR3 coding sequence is TGTGCCAGCAGTCTCCGGACCGAAAAGACCCAGTACTTC.

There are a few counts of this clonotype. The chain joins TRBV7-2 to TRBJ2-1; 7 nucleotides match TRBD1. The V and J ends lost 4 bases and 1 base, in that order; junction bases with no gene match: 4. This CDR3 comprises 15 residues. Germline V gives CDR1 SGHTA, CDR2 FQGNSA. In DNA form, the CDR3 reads TGTGCCAGCAGCTCACGGGACAGTTCCTACAATGAGCAGTTCTTC. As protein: CASSSRDSSYNEQFF. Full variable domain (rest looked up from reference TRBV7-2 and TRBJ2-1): GAGVSQSPSNKVTEKGKDVELRCDPISGHTALYWYRQSLGQGLEFLIYFQGNSAPDKSGLPSDRFSAERTGGSVSTLTIQRTQQEDSAVYLCASSSRDSSYNEQFFGPGTRLTVL.

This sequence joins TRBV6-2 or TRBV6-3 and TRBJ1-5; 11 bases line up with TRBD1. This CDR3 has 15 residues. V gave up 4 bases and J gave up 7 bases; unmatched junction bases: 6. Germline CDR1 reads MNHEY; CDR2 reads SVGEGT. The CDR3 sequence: CASSSGQGARQPQHF. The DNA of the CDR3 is TGTGCCAGCAGTTCCGGACAGGGGGCTCGGCAGCCCCAGCATTTT.

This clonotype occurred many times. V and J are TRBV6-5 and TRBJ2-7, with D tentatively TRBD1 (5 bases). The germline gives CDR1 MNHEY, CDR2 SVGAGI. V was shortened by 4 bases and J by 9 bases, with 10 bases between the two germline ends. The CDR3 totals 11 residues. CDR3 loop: CASSFLGRQYF. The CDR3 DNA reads TGTGCCAGCAGTTTTTTGGGGCGGCAGTACTTC.

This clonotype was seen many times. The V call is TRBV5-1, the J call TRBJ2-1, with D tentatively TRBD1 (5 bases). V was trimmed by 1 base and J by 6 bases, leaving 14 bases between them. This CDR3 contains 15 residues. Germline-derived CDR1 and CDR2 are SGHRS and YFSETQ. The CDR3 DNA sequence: TGCGCCAGCAGCTTGTTCCTCGCGCAGGGCAATGAGCAGTTCTTC. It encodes CASSLFLAQGNEQFF.

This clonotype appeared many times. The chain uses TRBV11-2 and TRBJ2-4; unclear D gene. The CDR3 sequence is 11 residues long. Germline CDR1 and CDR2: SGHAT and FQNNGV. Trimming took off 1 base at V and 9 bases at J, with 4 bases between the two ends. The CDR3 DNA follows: TGTGCCAGCAGCTTAGGACTCATTCAGTACTTC. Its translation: CASSLGLIQYF.

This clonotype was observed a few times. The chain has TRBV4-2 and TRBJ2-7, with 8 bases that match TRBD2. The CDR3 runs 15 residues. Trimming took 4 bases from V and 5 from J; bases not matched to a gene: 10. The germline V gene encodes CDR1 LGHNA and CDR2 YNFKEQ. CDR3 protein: CASSLGAGVLDEQYF. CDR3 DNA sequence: TGTGCCAGCAGCCTAGGAGCGGGAGTCCTCGACGAGCAGTACTTC.

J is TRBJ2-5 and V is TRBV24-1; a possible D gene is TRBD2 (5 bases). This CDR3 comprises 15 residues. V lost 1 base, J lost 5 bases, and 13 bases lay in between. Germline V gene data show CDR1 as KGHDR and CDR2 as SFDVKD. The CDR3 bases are TGTGCCACCAGTGATTTTCGGGGTCCGGGCGAGACCCAGTACTTC. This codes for CATSDFRGPGETQYF.

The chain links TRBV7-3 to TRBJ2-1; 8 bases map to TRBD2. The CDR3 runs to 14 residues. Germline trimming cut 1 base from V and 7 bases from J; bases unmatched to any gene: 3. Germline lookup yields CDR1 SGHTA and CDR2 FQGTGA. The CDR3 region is CASSLNGRGNEQFF. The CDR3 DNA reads TGTGCCAGCAGCTTAAACGGGAGGGGTAATGAGCAGTTCTTC.